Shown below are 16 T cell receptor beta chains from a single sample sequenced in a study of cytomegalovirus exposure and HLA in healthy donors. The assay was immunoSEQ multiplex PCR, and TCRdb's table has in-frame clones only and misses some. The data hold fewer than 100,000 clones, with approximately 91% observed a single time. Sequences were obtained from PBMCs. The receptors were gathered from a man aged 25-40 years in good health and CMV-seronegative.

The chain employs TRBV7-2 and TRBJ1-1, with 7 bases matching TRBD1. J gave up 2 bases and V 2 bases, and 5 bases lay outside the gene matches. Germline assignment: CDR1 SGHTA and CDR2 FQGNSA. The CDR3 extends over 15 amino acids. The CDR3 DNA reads TGTGCCAGCAGCTTAAGGGGGCAGAGAAACACTGAAGCTTTCTTT. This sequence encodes CASSLRGQRNTEAFF.

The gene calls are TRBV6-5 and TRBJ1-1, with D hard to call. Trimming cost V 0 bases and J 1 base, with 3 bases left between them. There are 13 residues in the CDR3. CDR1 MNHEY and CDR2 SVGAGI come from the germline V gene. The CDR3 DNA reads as TGTGCCAGCAGTTACTCCAGGAACACTGAAGCTTTCTTT. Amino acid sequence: CASSYSRNTEAFF.

CDR3 in amino acids: CAISGGGLAGAGELFF. The CDR3 DNA is TGTGCCATCAGTGGGGGGGGCCTAGCGGGAGCCGGGGAGCTGTTTTTT. This chain joins TRBV10-3 and TRBJ2-2; 10 bases map to TRBD2. In germline, CDR1 is ENHRY, CDR2 SYGVKD. The CDR3 length is 16 residues. Trimming took 4 bases from V and 6 from J; bases not matched to a gene: 8.

The DNA for the CDR3 is TGTGCCAGTAGTATTAATACAGGGGGCAATGTCAACTATGGCTACACCTTC. This translates into CASSINTGGNVNYGYTF. This chain links TRBV19 with TRBJ1-2; 9 bases are shared with TRBD1. Looked up from germline, CDR1 is LNHDA and CDR2 is SQIVND (reference sequence). The CDR3 runs to 17 residues. The V segment lost 3 bases and the J segment 2 bases; nucleotides outside the gene matches: 10.

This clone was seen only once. The CDR3 sequence is CASSRERVTDTQYF. The CDR3 DNA sequence: TGCGCCAGCTCCCGCGAGCGGGTCACAGATACGCAGTATTTT. This rearrangement joins TRBV10-1 to TRBJ2-3, with D maybe TRBD2 (6 bases). There are 14 residues in the CDR3. Germline CDR1 is WNHNN and CDR2 is SYGVQD (reference sequence). Trimming removed 8 bases at V and 2 bases at J, with 14 bases between.

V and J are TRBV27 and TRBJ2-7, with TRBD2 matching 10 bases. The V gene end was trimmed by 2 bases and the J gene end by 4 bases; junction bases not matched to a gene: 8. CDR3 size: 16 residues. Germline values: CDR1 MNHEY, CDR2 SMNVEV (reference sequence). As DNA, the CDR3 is TGTGCCAGCAGTTTAGGGGCTAGCGGGGGCCCGTACGAGCAGTACTTC. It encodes CASSLGASGGPYEQYF.

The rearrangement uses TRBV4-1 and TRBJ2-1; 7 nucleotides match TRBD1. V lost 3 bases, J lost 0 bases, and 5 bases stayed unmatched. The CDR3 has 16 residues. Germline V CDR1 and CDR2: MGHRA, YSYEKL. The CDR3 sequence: CASSQRQGSSYNEQFF. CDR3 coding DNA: TGCGCCAGCAGCCAGAGACAGGGAAGCTCCTACAATGAGCAGTTCTTC.

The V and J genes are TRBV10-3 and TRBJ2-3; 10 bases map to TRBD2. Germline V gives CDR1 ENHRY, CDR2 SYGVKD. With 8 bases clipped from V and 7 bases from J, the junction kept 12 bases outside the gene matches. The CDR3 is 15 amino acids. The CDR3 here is CAIGRLAGVSNTQYF. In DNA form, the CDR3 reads TGTGCCATCGGGCGGCTAGCGGGGGTATCAAATACGCAGTATTTT.

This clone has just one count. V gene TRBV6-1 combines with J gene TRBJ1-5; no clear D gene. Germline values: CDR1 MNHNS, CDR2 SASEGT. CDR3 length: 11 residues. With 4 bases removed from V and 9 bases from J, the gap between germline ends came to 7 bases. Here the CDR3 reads CASSGAWPQHF. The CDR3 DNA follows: TGTGCCAGCAGTGGGGCGTGGCCCCAGCATTTT.

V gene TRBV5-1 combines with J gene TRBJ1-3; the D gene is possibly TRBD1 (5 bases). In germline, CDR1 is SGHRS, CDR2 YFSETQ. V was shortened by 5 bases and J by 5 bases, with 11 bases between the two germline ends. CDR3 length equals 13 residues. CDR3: CASREPDRNTIYF. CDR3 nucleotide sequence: TGCGCCAGCAGAGAACCGGACAGAAACACCATATATTTT.

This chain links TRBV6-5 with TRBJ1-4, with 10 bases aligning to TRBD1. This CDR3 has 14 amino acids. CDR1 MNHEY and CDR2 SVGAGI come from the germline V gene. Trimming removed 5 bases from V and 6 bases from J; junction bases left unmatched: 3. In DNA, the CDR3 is TGTGCCAGCAGTCTGGACAGGGGGTATGAAAAACTGTTTTTT. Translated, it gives CASSLDRGYEKLFF.

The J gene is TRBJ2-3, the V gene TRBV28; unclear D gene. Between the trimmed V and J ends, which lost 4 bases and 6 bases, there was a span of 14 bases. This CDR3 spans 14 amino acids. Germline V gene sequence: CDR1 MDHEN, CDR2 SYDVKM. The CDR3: CASSSSTGLDTQYF. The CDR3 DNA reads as TGTGCCAGCAGTTCGTCGACTGGTCTGGATACGCAGTATTTT.

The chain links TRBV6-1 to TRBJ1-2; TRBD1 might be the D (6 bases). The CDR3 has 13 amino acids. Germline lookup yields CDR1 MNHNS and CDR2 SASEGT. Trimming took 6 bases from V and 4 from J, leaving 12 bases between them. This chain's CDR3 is CASSYGQFYGYTF. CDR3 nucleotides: TGTGCCAGCAGCTACGGACAGTTCTATGGCTACACCTTC.

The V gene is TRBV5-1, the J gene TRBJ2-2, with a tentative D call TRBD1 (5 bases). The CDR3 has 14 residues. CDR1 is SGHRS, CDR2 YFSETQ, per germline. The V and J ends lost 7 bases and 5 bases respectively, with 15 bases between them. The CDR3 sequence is CASGLGHRTGELFF. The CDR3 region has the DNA TGCGCCAGCGGGTTAGGACACAGAACCGGGGAGCTGTTTTTT.

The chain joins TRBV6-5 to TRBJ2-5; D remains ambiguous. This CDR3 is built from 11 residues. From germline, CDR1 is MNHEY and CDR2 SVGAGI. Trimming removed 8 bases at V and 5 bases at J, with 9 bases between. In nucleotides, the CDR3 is TGTGCCAGCCTCGCGCTGGAGACCCAGTACTTC. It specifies CASLALETQYF.

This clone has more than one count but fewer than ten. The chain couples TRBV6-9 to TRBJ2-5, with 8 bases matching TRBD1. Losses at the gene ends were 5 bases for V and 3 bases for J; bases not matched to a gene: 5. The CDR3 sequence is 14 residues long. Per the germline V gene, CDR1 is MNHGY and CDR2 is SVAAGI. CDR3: CASSTTGGKETQYF. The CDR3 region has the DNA TGTGCCAGCAGTACCACAGGGGGAAAAGAGACCCAGTACTTC.